The source of this TCR beta chain is a study of blood T cell repertoires in COVID-19. Original analysis: Nucleated cell number was recorded as an estimate derived from reference gene primer amplification. The data were produced by immunoSEQ multiplex PCR, yet TCRdb's version contains in-frame clones alone and is incomplete. D and trimming come from the DNA, and the V and J calls and clone size come from that table. The sample consists of roughly 400,000 clones, 80% to 90% of them appearing once. Symptom resolution, clearance, or two negative PCRs marked the recovered donors of Cohort 3. The clonotype originates from a man aged 30 to 39 who had recovered from COVID-19. The specimen was PBMCs or T cells enriched from blood (not recorded which).

The CDR3 DNA follows: TGTGCCAGCAGCTGGACAGGAACGACTAGCACAGATACGCAGTATTTT. Amino acids: CASSWTGTTSTDTQYF. The chain uses TRBV11-3 and TRBJ2-3; 7 bases are shared with TRBD1. This CDR3 is built from 16 residues. V was pared by 4 bases and J by 0 bases, with 7 bases of the junction left unmatched. Germline V gives CDR1 SGHNT, CDR2 YENEEA.